A single sample gave rise to the 8 T cell receptor beta chains below, sequenced in a study of cytomegalovirus exposure and HLA in healthy donors. Vbeta (60) and Jbeta (13) primers were used in the PCR. TCRdb's table, derived via immunoSEQ multiplex PCR, lists solely in-frame clones and lacks some. The sample consists of about 130,000 clones, 70% of them appearing once. Material: PBMCs. These receptors were collected from a woman in her fifties or sixties in good health and CMV-seropositive.

V usage is TRBV20-1 and J usage is TRBJ2-4; D is possibly TRBD1 (5 bases). CDR1 DFQATT and CDR2 SNEGSKA come from the germline V gene (reference sequence). V was pared by 3 bases and J by 5 bases, with 5 bases between. This CDR3 is built from 11 residues. Written as DNA, the CDR3 is TGCAGTGCTAGCAGGGAAAACATTCAGTACTTC. Protein sequence: CSASRENIQYF.

The rearrangement links TRBV5-1 to TRBJ2-1; the match to TRBD2 covers 8 bases. The CDR3 runs 19 residues. Losses at the gene ends were 6 bases for V and 2 bases for J; bases not matched to a gene: 19. The germline V gene has CDR1 SGHRS and CDR2 YFSETQ. The DNA for the CDR3 is TGCGCCAGCACTGAAGGGGCTAGCGGGTTTTATACTACCTACAATGAGCAGTTCTTC. Its protein product is CASTEGASGFYTTYNEQFF. The whole variable domain, filled in from reference TRBV5-1 and TRBJ2-1, reads KAGVTQTPRYLIKTRGQQVTLSCSPISGHRSVSWYQQTPGQGLQFLFEYFSETQRNKGNFPGRFSGRQFSNSRSEMNVSTLELGDSALYLCASTEGASGFYTTYNEQFFGPGTRLTVL.

The rearrangement uses TRBV6-5 and TRBJ1-5; 8 nucleotides line up with TRBD1. The CDR3 runs to 13 residues. Looked up from germline, CDR1 is MNHEY and CDR2 is SVGAGI. V dropped 5 bases and J dropped 7; count of bases not matched to a gene: 4. The CDR3: CASSPRTGQPQHF. The CDR3 nucleotides are TGTGCCAGCAGTCCTCGGACAGGGCAGCCCCAGCATTTT.

This rearrangement joins TRBV9 to TRBJ2-1, with D maybe TRBD2 (6 bases). The CDR3 sequence is 19 residues long. The ends were cut back, 0 bases at V and 6 bases at J, with 25 bases in the middle. Germline V gene lookup returns CDR1 SGDLS and CDR2 YYNGEE. CDR3 nucleotide sequence: TGTGCCAGCAGCGTAGCTACGGGGGATGGCGGGTTAGGGCCCAATGAGCAGTTCTTC. This gives the protein CASSVATGDGGLGPNEQFF.

This clone appeared a few times. The V and J genes are TRBV4-1 and TRBJ2-6, with a tentative D call TRBD1 (8 bases). The CDR3 totals 16 residues. V was trimmed by 2 bases and J by 4 bases, leaving 12 bases between them. The germline V gene encodes CDR1 MGHRA and CDR2 YSYEKL. The CDR3 DNA reads TGCGCCAGCAGCCAAACAGGGGGGGCCGGGGCCAACGTCCTGACTTTC. Its protein product is CASSQTGGAGANVLTF.

The DNA for the CDR3 is TGTGCCAGCAGTTTCCCAGGGACTAGCGGGATGGCAGATACGCAGTATTTT. Translation: CASSFPGTSGMADTQYF. V and J are TRBV28 and TRBJ2-3, with 13 bases aligning to TRBD2. Germline V lookup: CDR1 MDHEN, CDR2 SYDVKM. This CDR3 contains 17 residues. V shed 3 bases, J shed 4 bases, and the junction held 7 bases outside the gene matches.

This chain connects TRBV5-4 to TRBJ1-4, with D possibly TRBD1 on 5 matching bases. V gave up 0 bases and J gave up 8 bases, with 14 bases separating them. From germline, CDR1 is SGHNT and CDR2 YYREEE (reference sequence). CDR3 length: 15 residues. CDR3 DNA: TGTGCCAGCAGCTTGGACGGGGGTAAGGCGGAAAAACTGTTTTTT. Its protein is CASSLDGGKAEKLFF.

The chain joins TRBV10-1 to TRBJ2-5; weak D call: TRBD1 (5 bases). V shed 3 bases and J shed 2 bases, with 13 bases lying between them. Germline lookup yields CDR1 WNHNN and CDR2 SYGVQD (reference sequence). The CDR3 contains 15 residues. The CDR3 reads CASSEIGSGQETQYF. CDR3 nucleotide sequence: TGCGCCAGCAGTGAAATAGGATCAGGGCAAGAGACCCAGTACTTC.